The TCR beta chain described here comes from a study of beta chain features in type 1 diabetes. Notes on the study in general: Researchers report that Type 1 diabetes patients had moderately but significantly shorter TCRB CDR3s across all four CD4+ subsets.

Turning to this clone: No antigen is known for it.

Expressed TCRB transcripts were sequenced, since all the RNA that had been isolated was reverse transcribed. TCRdb keeps only in-frame clones here, not all; method: immunoSEQ multiplex PCR. This sample has approximately 160,000 clones, with about a tenth found just once. Germline-derived CDR1 and CDR2 are SGHNT and YYREEE (reference sequence). The CDR3 is 17 residues long. Deletions cut 2 bases from V and 5 bases from J, with 20 bases between. Cell sorting via CD45RO/CCR7/CD25/CD127/CD95/CD27 was performed to obtain CD4+ naive, central memory, regulatory and stem cell-like memory cells. This TCR derives from a young man with type 1 diabetes. The chain couples TRBV5-4 to TRBJ2-1; the D gene is possibly TRBD2 (5 bases). Material for sequencing was central memory CD4+ T cells from blood. Here the CDR3 DNA reads TGTGCCAGCAGCTTAGGCAGCGGAAAGCCTGTAAACAATGAGCAGTTCTTC. Its translation: CASSLGSGKPVNNEQFF.